This T cell receptor beta chain was observed in a study of cytomegalovirus exposure and HLA in healthy donors. General study findings and limits: One later analysis, an examination of the 120 validation repertoires, found that first-cohort TCR clusters tended to co-occur in them. Most TCR sequences were rare, but some public TCRs occurred in many donors. Using the classifier, cytomegalovirus status was reportedly diagnosed with high specificity and sensitivity.

Data came from immunoSEQ multiplex PCR; TCRdb stores just in-frame clones and leaves some out. The data contain under 140,000 clones, more than 75% of them singletons. With regard to this clone: Its antigen is still unknown.

Sequencing was done on a sample of PBMCs. This TCR was recovered from a woman aged 25 to 39 in good health and CMV-seropositive.

CDR3 sequence reads: CASRTDSNQPQHF. Here the CDR3 DNA reads TGCGCCAGCAGGACAGATAGCAATCAGCCCCAGCATTTT. The V call is TRBV5-1, the J call TRBJ1-5; possibly TRBD1 for D (5 bases). CDR3 length equals 13 residues. The V end was cut by 5 bases, the J end by 0 bases, with 6 bases between. CDR1 is SGHRS and CDR2 is YFSETQ in the germline V gene.